One sample yielded the 19 T cell receptor beta chains listed below, sequenced in a study of blood T cell repertoires in COVID-19. Measured with immunoSEQ multiplex PCR; TCRdb has only the in-frame clones, and not every one. Among about 370,000 clones listed, roughly 86% were seen once. The source material was PBMCs or T cells enriched from blood (not recorded which). The receptors were gathered from a woman aged 25 to 45 who had recovered from COVID-19.

This chain links TRBV29-1 with TRBJ1-4; TRBD1 might be the D (5 bases). The CDR3 has 13 residues. CDR1 is SQVTM, CDR2 ANQGSEA, per germline. V was pared by 7 bases and J by 3 bases, with 12 bases between. CDR3 sequence reads: CSGGYSANEKLFF. DNA for the CDR3: TGCAGCGGGGGGTACAGTGCTAATGAAAAACTGTTTTTT.

The chain combines TRBV24-1 with TRBJ2-1, with D possibly TRBD1 on 6 matching bases. Germline assignment: CDR1 KGHDR and CDR2 SFDVKD. The CDR3 loop spans 12 amino acids. V shed 2 bases and J shed 10 bases, with 8 bases lying between them. The CDR3: CATSDYDREQFF. The CDR3 region has the DNA TGTGCCACCAGTGATTACGACAGGGAGCAGTTCTTC.

Of note for this clone: Other DNA sequences in the sample encode the same CDR3. J is TRBJ1-5 and V is TRBV28; D not certain. Trimming took off 5 bases at V and 2 bases at J, with 7 bases between the two ends. Germline CDR1 reads MDHEN; CDR2 reads SYDVKM. CDR3 size: 13 residues. CDR3 DNA: TGTGCCAGCAGTGGGCAGGGCAATCAGCCCCAGCATTTT. This sequence encodes CASSGQGNQPQHF.

This clone has a single count. The chain uses TRBV5-1 and TRBJ1-6; 7 positions agree with TRBD1. CDR1 and CDR2 (germline): SGHRS, YFSETQ. V dropped 0 bases and J dropped 9; count of bases not matched to a gene: 24. The CDR3 extends over 21 amino acids. This chain's CDR3 is CASSLVLWDSGSHYNLSPLHF. The CDR3 DNA reads TGCGCCAGCAGCTTGGTTTTGTGGGACAGCGGATCCCATTATAACCTTTCACCCCTCCACTTT.

The chain couples TRBV19 to TRBJ1-2, with 9 bases matching TRBD1. The V segment lost 3 bases and the J segment 4 bases; nucleotides outside the gene matches: 6. Germline CDR1 and CDR2: LNHDA and SQIVND (reference sequence). CDR3 length: 15 amino acids. The CDR3 here is CASSMGTGYGYGYTF. CDR3 nucleotide sequence: TGTGCCAGTAGTATGGGGACAGGGTATGGCTATGGCTACACCTTC.

The rearrangement uses TRBV15 and TRBJ2-6; the D is unclear. V was clipped by 0 bases and J by 1 base, with 7 bases between them. The V gene's germline CDR1 is LNHNV and CDR2 YYDKDF (reference sequence). The CDR3 is 16 residues long. The CDR3 bases are TGTGCCACCAGCAGAGATGCCCGGTCTGGGGCCAACGTCCTGACTTTC. Encoded protein: CATSRDARSGANVLTF.

This rearrangement joins TRBV28 to TRBJ1-6; D is unclear. Trimming pared 4 bases from V and 10 bases from J, leaving 14 bases between. This CDR3 contains 14 residues. Germline V gene lookup returns CDR1 MDHEN and CDR2 SYDVKM. The CDR3 DNA sequence: TGTGCCAGCAGTTCCCTTCGGGGTCTCTCACCCCTCCACTTT. It yields the protein CASSSLRGLSPLHF.

The chain joins TRBV19 to TRBJ2-7; perhaps TRBD2 as D (5 bases). The germline V and J ends were trimmed by 6 bases and 3 bases, with 12 bases remaining between them. Germline CDR1 reads LNHDA; CDR2 reads SQIVND (reference sequence). The CDR3 covers 13 residues. This CDR3 reads CASRGRRGYEQYF. In DNA, the CDR3 is TGTGCCAGTAGGGGCCGACGGGGCTACGAGCAGTACTTC.

The J gene is TRBJ2-2, the V gene TRBV5-4, with TRBD2 identical over 9 bases. The germline CDR1 and CDR2 sequences are SGHNT and YYREEE (reference sequence). V gave up 2 bases and J gave up 5 bases; unmatched junction bases: 7. The CDR3 consists of 16 residues. The CDR3 nucleotides read TGTGCCAGCAGCTTTTTTAGCGGGAGTTATACCGGGGAGCTGTTTTTT. Protein sequence: CASSFFSGSYTGELFF.

The chain recombines TRBV2 with TRBJ1-5; TRBD1 matches at 10 bases. The CDR3 extends over 19 amino acids. Germline trimming cut 6 bases from V and 5 bases from J; bases unmatched to any gene: 19. The germline V gene encodes CDR1 SNHLY and CDR2 FYNNEI. The CDR3 sequence is CASSNSRTGGFSGYQPQHF. The CDR3 DNA reads as TGTGCCAGCAGCAACTCGAGGACAGGGGGTTTTTCTGGCTATCAGCCCCAGCATTTT.

This clone was recorded once. The chain employs TRBV7-3 and TRBJ2-1; 10 nucleotides align to TRBD2. This CDR3 spans 15 amino acids. Trimming cost V 6 bases and J 7 bases; bases outside gene matches: 9. CDR1 is SGHTA and CDR2 is FQGTGA in the germline V gene. CDR3 loop: CASSLGLAEGNEQFF. CDR3 coding DNA: TGTGCCAGCAGTCTCGGACTAGCGGAAGGGAATGAGCAGTTCTTC.

This sequence joins TRBV4-3 and TRBJ1-2; D is undetermined. Between the trimmed V and J ends, which lost 6 bases and 6 bases, there was a span of 14 bases. The CDR3 length is 13 residues. Per germline, CDR1 LGHNA and CDR2 YSLEER. CDR3 nucleotides: TGCGCCAGCAGACAAAATTCCGGAGATGGCTACACCTTC. Its protein product is CASRQNSGDGYTF.

This sequence joins TRBV12-3 or TRBV12-4 and TRBJ1-1, with a possible D match to TRBD1 (5 bases). V dropped 8 bases and J dropped 6 bases, with 16 bases sitting between them. The CDR3 has 13 amino acids. CDR3 residues: CASGKGSIPEAFF. The CDR3 nucleotides read TGTGCCAGCGGTAAGGGGTCTATACCTGAAGCTTTCTTT.

The V and J genes are TRBV14 and TRBJ1-1; 7 positions match TRBD1. V lost 4 bases to trimming and J lost 5 bases; unmatched junction nucleotides: 4. This CDR3 has 13 amino acids. Germline V gene data show CDR1 as SGHDN and CDR2 as FVKESK. The CDR3 nucleotides read TGTGCCAGCAGCCTTAACAGGGGAACTGAAGCTTTCTTT. Protein: CASSLNRGTEAFF.

This rearrangement joins TRBV5-4 to TRBJ1-2; TRBD1 is a possible D gene (6 bases). Germline V gives CDR1 SGHNT, CDR2 YYREEE (reference sequence). This CDR3 has 14 residues. With 2 bases removed from V and 1 base from J, the gap between germline ends came to 9 bases. Here the CDR3 reads CASSFQGGNYGYTF. CDR3 DNA sequence: TGTGCCAGCAGCTTTCAAGGGGGTAACTATGGCTACACCTTC. Complete variable domain (other parts from reference TRBV5-4 and TRBJ1-2): ETGVTQSPTHLIKTRGQQVTLRCSSQSGHNTVSWYQQALGQGPQFIFQYYREEENGRGNFPPRFSGLQFPNYSSELNVNALELDDSALYLCASSFQGGNYGYTFGSGTRLTVV.

This clone was observed a few times. The chain carries TRBV18 and TRBJ2-1; D remains unclear. Germline assignment: CDR1 KGHSH and CDR2 LQKENI. There are 15 residues in the CDR3. Between the trimmed V and J ends, which lost 5 bases and 0 bases, there was a span of 11 bases. CDR3 region: CASSSYPSSYNEQFF. CDR3 coding DNA: TGTGCCAGCTCATCCTATCCGAGCTCCTACAATGAGCAGTTCTTC. The whole variable domain, filled in from reference TRBV18 and TRBJ2-1, reads NAGVMQNPRHLVRRRGQEARLRCSPMKGHSHVYWYRQLPEEGLKFMVYLQKENIIDESGMPKERFSAEFPKEGPSILRIQQVVRGDSAAYFCASSSYPSSYNEQFFGPGTRLTVL.

The V and J genes are TRBV11-2 and TRBJ1-2; 8 bases match TRBD1. V dropped 5 bases and J dropped 9; count of bases not matched to a gene: 14. The CDR3 covers 15 residues. Looked up from germline, CDR1 is SGHAT and CDR2 is FQNNGV. CDR3 loop: CASSPGAGGSWSYTF. The CDR3 DNA follows: TGTGCCAGCAGCCCTGGGGCAGGGGGCAGTTGGAGCTACACCTTC.

V usage is TRBV7-9 and J usage is TRBJ1-2; the D gene is possibly TRBD1 (5 bases). Per germline, CDR1 SEHNR and CDR2 FQNEAQ (reference sequence). With 5 bases removed from V and 1 base from J, the gap between germline ends came to 20 bases. The CDR3 has 17 residues. The CDR3 region has the DNA TGTGCCAGCAGCCCAGGGTGGCAAGGGGCGCGTAACTATGGCTACACCTTC. Translated, it gives CASSPGWQGARNYGYTF.

The rearrangement uses TRBV7-2 and TRBJ1-2; D call uncertain. Looked up from germline, CDR1 is SGHTA and CDR2 is FQGNSA. The V end was cut by 1 base, the J end by 6 bases, with 9 bases between. The CDR3 sequence is 13 residues long. CDR3 sequence (DNA): TGTGCCAGCAGCTTAGTCGGCGAGGATGGCTACACCTTC. Protein: CASSLVGEDGYTF. Full variable domain (missing parts from reference TRBV7-2 and TRBJ1-2): GAGVSQSPSNKVTEKGKDVELRCDPISGHTALYWYRQSLGQGLEFLIYFQGNSAPDKSGLPSDRFSAERTGGSVSTLTIQRTQQEDSAVYLCASSLVGEDGYTFGSGTRLTVV.